This T cell receptor (beta chain) was obtained from a study of CD8+ T cells in alopecia areata. Background on the study: Percentage of affected scalp area was the basis on which treated patients' severity was scored.

As to treatment: oral pan-JAK inhibitor, 5-10 mg twice daily. Extraction of RNA preceded its reverse transcription into cDNA, which served as the sequencing template. Some clones are missing from TCRdb's copy, which holds only in-frame ones; the method was immunoSEQ multiplex PCR. This table has hundreds of thousands of clones, around two fifths appearing once. The sample was CD4+ T cells sorted from blood, taken at approximately week 30, from a patient treated with tofacitinib. This clonotype was obtained from a human donor with alopecia areata.

CDR3 DNA sequence: TGTGCCAGCAGTTTATTAGGTGGGACAGCCGACAATGAGCAGTTCTTC. It codes for CASSLLGGTADNEQFF. The rearrangement joins TRBV28 to TRBJ2-1, with 7 bases lining up with TRBD1. The germline gives CDR1 MDHEN, CDR2 SYDVKM. CDR3 length equals 16 residues. Trimming cost V 1 base and J 5 bases; bases outside gene matches: 8.